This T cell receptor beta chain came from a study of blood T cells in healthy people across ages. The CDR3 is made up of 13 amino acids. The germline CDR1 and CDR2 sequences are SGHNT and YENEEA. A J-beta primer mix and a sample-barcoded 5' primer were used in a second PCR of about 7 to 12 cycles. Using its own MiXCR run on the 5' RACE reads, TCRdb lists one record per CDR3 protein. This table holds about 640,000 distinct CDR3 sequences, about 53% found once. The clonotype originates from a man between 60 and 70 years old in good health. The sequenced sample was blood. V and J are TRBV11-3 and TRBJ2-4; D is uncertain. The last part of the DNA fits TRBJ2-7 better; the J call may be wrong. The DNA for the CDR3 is TGTGCCAGCTCGGGTGCGTGGGGCTACGAGCAGTACTTC. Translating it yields CASSGAWGYEQYF.